This T cell receptor beta chain is drawn from a study of blood T cell repertoires in COVID-19. Sequencing used immunoSEQ multiplex PCR; TCRdb keeps in-frame clones, though not all of them. The sample comprises approximately 250,000 clones, over 80% of which are singletons, and roughly 4% rests with the top ten. The sample consisted of PBMCs or T cells enriched from blood (not recorded which). This TCR derives from a woman between 25 and 40 years old with acute COVID-19.

CDR3 region: CASSQVTAGEKLFF. CDR3 bases: TGTGCCAGCAGCCAAGTTACGGCAGGGGAAAAACTGTTTTTT. The chain joins TRBV4-2 to TRBJ1-4, with D tentatively TRBD1 (5 bases). Trimming took 1 base from V and 8 from J, leaving 11 bases between them. Germline-derived CDR1 and CDR2 are LGHNA and YNFKEQ. This CDR3 has 14 amino acids.